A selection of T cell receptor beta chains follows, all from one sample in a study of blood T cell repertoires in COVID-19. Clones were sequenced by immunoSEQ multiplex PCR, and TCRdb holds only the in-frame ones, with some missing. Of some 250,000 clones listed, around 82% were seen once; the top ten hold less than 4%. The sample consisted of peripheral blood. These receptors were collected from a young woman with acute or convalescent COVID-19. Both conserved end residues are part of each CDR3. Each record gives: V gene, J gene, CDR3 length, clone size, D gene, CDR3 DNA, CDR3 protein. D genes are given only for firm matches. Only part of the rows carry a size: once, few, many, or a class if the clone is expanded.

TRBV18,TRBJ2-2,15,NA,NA,TGTGCCAGCTCACCGAACGATCGAGGCACCGGGGAGCTGTTTTTT,CASSPNDRGTGELFF
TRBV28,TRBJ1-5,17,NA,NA,TGTGCCAGCAGTTTAACTATTCGCCACGAGTGGGATCAGCCCCAGCATTTT,CASSLTIRHEWDQPQHF
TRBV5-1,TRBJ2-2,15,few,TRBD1,TGCGCCAGCAGCCCAGGGACAGCTAAAACCGGGGAGCTGTTTTTT,CASSPGTAKTGELFF
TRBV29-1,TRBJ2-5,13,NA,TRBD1,TGCAGCGCGGAGACAGGGCCCCAAGAGACCCAGTACTTC,CSAETGPQETQYF
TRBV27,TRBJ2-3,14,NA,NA,TGTGCCAGCAGTTTCGGAGAGTGGACAGATACGCAGTATTTT,CASSFGEWTDTQYF
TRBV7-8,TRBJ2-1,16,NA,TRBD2,TGTGCCAGCAGCTTATCTGGAACGGGAGGTCACAATGAGCAGTTCTTC,CASSLSGTGGHNEQFF
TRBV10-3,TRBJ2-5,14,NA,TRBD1,TGTGCCATCAGCCAGGGGGCGACGCAAGAGACCCAGTACTTC,CAISQGATQETQYF
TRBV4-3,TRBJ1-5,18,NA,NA,TGCGCCAGCAGCCAAGGGGTTTCAGGGCCCTATAGCAATCAGCCCCAGCATTTT,CASSQGVSGPYSNQPQHF
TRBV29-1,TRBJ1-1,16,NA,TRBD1,TGCAGCGTTGAGAGCTGGACAGGGTTTGGGGACACTGAAGCTTTCTTT,CSVESWTGFGDTEAFF
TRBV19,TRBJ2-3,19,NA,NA,TGTGCCAGTAGTACCAAAAGGCGGCGGGATCTGCTAGGCACAGATACGCAGTATTTT,CASSTKRRRDLLGTDTQYF
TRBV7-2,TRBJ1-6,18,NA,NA,TGTGCCAGCAGCTTAGTCTCAGGGTCGCTCTCCTATAATTCACCCCTCCACTTT,CASSLVSGSLSYNSPLHF
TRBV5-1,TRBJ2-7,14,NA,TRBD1,TGCGCCAGCAGCGGCCGGGACAGGGTTTACGAGCAGTACTTC,CASSGRDRVYEQYF
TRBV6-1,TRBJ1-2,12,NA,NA,TGTGCCAGCAGTGACAGGGGTCGTGGCTACACCTTC,CASSDRGRGYTF
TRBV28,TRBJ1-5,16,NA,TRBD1,TGTGCCAGCAGTTTAAGGGGTACAGGGGGTTGGCAGCCCCAGCATTTT,CASSLRGTGGWQPQHF
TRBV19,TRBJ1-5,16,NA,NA,TGTGCCAGTAGCCGGAGCACCAGCACTCCCAATCAGCCCCAGCATTTT,CASSRSTSTPNQPQHF
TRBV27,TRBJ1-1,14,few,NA,TGTGCCAGCAGTTTTAAGCCAGGGGTTACTGAAGCTTTCTTT,CASSFKPGVTEAFF
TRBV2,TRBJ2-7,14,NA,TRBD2,TGTGCCAGCAAGACTAGCGGCCTTGCCTACGAGCAGTACTTC,CASKTSGLAYEQYF
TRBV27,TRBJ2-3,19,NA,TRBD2,TGTGCCAGCAGTTTGTTTCGCCCGACTAGCGTGACCAGCACAGATACGCAGTATTTT,CASSLFRPTSVTSTDTQYF
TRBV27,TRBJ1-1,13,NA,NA,TGTGCCAGCAGATCCGCTATGAACACTGAAGCTTTCTTT,CASRSAMNTEAFF
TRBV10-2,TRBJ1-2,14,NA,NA,TGCGCCAGCAAGGCCGGCAGGATGTCGTATGGCTACACCTTC,CASKAGRMSYGYTF
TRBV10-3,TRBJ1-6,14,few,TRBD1,TGTGCCATCAGCCGGGACAGGAAGAATTCACCCCTCCACTTT,CAISRDRKNSPLHF
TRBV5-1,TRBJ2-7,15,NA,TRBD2,TGCGCCAGCAGCTGGACTAGCGGCTCCTCCTACGAGCAGTACTTC,CASSWTSGSSYEQYF
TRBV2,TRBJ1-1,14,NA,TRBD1,TGTGCCAGCAGTGCCATCAGGGGGGACACTGAAGCTTTCTTT,CASSAIRGDTEAFF
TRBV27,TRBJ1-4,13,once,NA,TGTGCCAGCAAGAGGTTAACTAATGAAAAACTGTTTTTT,CASKRLTNEKLFF
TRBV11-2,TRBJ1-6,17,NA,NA,TGTGCCAGCAGCTTAGGTAGTGCGAGCTCCTATAATTCACCCCTCCACTTT,CASSLGSASSYNSPLHF
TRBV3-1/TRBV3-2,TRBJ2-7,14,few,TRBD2,TGTGCCAGCAGCCAACCGACTAGCGCCTACGAGCAGTACTTC,CASSQPTSAYEQYF
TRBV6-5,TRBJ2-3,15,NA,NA,TGTGCCAGCAGGCAGAATAGCATCGGCACAGATACGCAGTATTTT,CASRQNSIGTDTQYF
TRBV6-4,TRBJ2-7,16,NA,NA,TGTGCCAGCAGTGACCCACCGCCAGGGATAAACTACGAGCAGTACTTC,CASSDPPPGINYEQYF
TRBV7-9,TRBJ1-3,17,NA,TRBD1,TGTGCCAGCAGCTCAGCCGGACAGGGGGCTCTTAGAAACACCATATATTTT,CASSSAGQGALRNTIYF
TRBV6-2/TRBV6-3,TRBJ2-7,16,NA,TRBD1,TGTGCCAGCAGTAAGAACCCGACAGGGCTCTCCTACGAGCAGTACTTC,CASSKNPTGLSYEQYF
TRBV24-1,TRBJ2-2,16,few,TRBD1,TGTGCCACCAGTGACACCGGGACAGGGAGGGCCGGGGAGCTGTTTTTT,CATSDTGTGRAGELFF
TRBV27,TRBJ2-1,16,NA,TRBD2,TGTGCCAGCAGGCCGGGACTAGCGGGAATCTACAATGAGCAGTTCTTC,CASRPGLAGIYNEQFF
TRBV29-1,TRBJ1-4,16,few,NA,TGCAGCGCGGCCCGGGACACTCTCGCAACTAATGAAAAACTGTTTTTT,CSAARDTLATNEKLFF